The text below deals with one TCR beta chain. The data originate from a study of Ad26.COV2.S vaccination and SARS-CoV-2 variants. Treatment denoted: roughly 18 received Ad26.COV2.S at low or high dose, single or two shots; 5 received placebo; per-sample allocation not given. Samples analyzed were those drawn on day 63 after the first vaccine or placebo injection. Germline V gene data show CDR1 as MDHEN and CDR2 as SYDVKM. The CDR3 length is 14 residues. V lost 7 bases, J lost 1 base, and 13 bases lay in between. Sequencing was performed with immunoSEQ multiplex PCR; in TCRdb, only in-frame clones are kept and a portion is missing. The sample yields 440,000 or so clones, 89% seen once.

The V and J genes are TRBV28 and TRBJ1-2; D possibly corresponds to TRBD1 (6 bases). The sequence derives from a person between 18 and 60 years old who received the Ad26.COV2.S COVID-19 vaccine or a placebo. Sequences were derived from peripheral blood, sampled in a trial of Ad26.COV2.S vaccine versus placebo. The CDR3 DNA reads as TGTGCCAGCATAAGGACAGCGAATAACTATGGCTACACCTTC. As protein: CASIRTANNYGYTF.